The entry below describes one T cell receptor beta chain. This clonotype has just a few counts. No antigen is known for it. One base away there is no much larger clone; base qualities are not given. This sample is part of a study of CD8+CD57+ T cells in acquired aplastic anemia (dated by TCRdb to 2016 to 2019). About the full investigation: On average, sorted CD4+ and CD8+ cells yielded 3.2 ug of extracted DNA, with a range of about 0.17 to 27.4 ug. Mean read counts for healthy donor samples were about 10 million for CD4+ cells and some 11 million for CD8+ cells. Points the paper makes about the study in general: CD8+ Simpson's diversity did not differ significantly between patients and healthy controls (P=0.060). Around 30 CD8+ CDR3 sequences were found in both patients and controls but appeared to be highly expressed in patients and within the immunodominant clones of the patients.

In this study, sorted CD4+ and CD8+ T cells from the blood of healthy subjects and of severe aplastic anemia patients had their TCR repertoires deep-sequenced. Ficoll-Paque density gradient centrifugation was used to isolate peripheral blood mononuclear cells. Before DNA extraction, CD4+ and CD8+ T cells were sorted by FACS or by magnetic beads. The CDR3 sequence holds 13 residues, the cysteine and phenylalanine included. The only DNA kept is the CDR3, 39 bases in frame from the first base. V is cut by 1 base and J by 9 bases, and the space between the germline ends is 12 bases. Via the germline V gene (reference sequence), CDR1 is DFQATT and CDR2 SNEGSKA. TCR beta VDJ combination and CDR3 sequence profiling used genomic DNA as the template. An Illumina HiSeq 2000 was used for TCR repertoire sequencing. For the original study's pipeline: Repertoire assessment relied on Simpson's diversity index, CDR3 size and DJ length profiles, and TRBV/TRBJ rearrangement plots. The most abundant DNA sequence in the deep sequencing data was defined as the immunodominant clone. CDR3 amino acid sequences were screened for sharing across subjects and compared with published repertoires and the VDJdb database. Using fastp trimming at Q25 and MiXCR clonotype assembly, TCRdb reanalyzed the public sequencing data and kept in-frame beta chains. Duplicate CDR3 protein sequences are folded into a single record with the most common DNA and genes. These V and J calls rely on TCRdb rather than the paper's analysis. The sample table records around 190,000 distinct CDR3 sequences; approximately 57% of these occur just once. The ten largest clonotypes hold around 28% of the sample.

This receptor was obtained from a human donor in good health. The receptor chain draws on TRBV20-1 and TRBJ2-2; the D region is possibly TRBD1 or TRBD2, each matching across 5 bases. Sequencing used sorted CD4+, CD8+, or CD8+CD57+ T cells (not recorded which) from PBMCs. The sequenced DNA is TGCAGTGCTAGAGGGGAGCAGGACAGGGAGCTGTTTTTT. The translation is CSARGEQDRELFF.